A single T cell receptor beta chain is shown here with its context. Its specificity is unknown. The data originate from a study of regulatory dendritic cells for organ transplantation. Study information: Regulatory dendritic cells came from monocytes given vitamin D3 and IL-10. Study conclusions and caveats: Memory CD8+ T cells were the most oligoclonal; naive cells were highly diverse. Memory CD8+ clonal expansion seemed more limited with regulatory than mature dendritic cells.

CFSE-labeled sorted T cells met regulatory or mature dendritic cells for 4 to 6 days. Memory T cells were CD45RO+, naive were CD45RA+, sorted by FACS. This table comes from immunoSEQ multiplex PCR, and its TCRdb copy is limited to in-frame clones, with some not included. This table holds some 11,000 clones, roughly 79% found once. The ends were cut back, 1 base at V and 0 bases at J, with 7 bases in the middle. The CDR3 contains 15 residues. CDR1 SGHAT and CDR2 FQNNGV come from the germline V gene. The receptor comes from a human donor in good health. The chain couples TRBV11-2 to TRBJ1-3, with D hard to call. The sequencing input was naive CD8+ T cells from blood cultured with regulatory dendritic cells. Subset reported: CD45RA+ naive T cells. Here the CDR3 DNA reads TGTGCCAGCAGCTTAGCGGCGGGCTCTGGAAACACCATATATTTT. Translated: CASSLAAGSGNTIYF.